This entry describes one T cell receptor beta chain. Its cognate antigen is unknown. One end of the junction varies from germline; a read error may be responsible. This sample stems from a study of OX40 agonist ivuxolimab in advanced cancers. Study context: Three patients had partial responses: one hepatocellular carcinoma, two cutaneous melanoma. Overall study findings and caveats: On average, CD8+ T cells showed a greater number of expanded clones than CD4+.

Assay used: immunoSEQ multiplex PCR; TCRdb lists only in-frame clones, some missing. The data show fewer than 70,000 clones, with around 87% seen just once and 16% held by the top ten. This CDR3 is built from 16 residues. CDR1 is KGHSH and CDR2 is LQKENI in the germline V gene. V is TRBV18 and J is TRBJ1-1, with a weak D call TRBD1 (6 bases). The source was CD4+ or CD8+ T cells sorted from blood, collected in a trial of the OX40 agonist ivuxolimab. This TCR was sampled from an adult with an advanced solid tumor such as melanoma, head and neck, liver or kidney cancer. CDR3 region: CASSSPNGQMNTEAFF. The DNA for the CDR3 is TGTGCCAGCTCATCACCGAACGGACAGATGAACACTGAAGCTTTCTTT.